This TCR beta chain came from a study of blood T cell repertoires in COVID-19. The wider study: Samples representing acute and convalescent COVID-19 were sourced from the United States, Italy and Spain. Nucleic acid was either cDNA or gDNA, and it came from T cells, B-cell-depleted T cells, or PBMCs.

Original analysis: Amplification of reference gene primers provided the estimated nucleated cell counts. Clones were read by immunoSEQ multiplex PCR, and TCRdb kept only the in-frame ones, dropping some. V, J and clone size were drawn from that table, and D and trimming were deduced from the DNA. The table has roughly 230,000 clones, roughly four fifths seen once; the top ten hold about 4%. Trimming pared 5 bases from V and 5 bases from J, leaving 6 bases between. Germline values: CDR1 DFQATT, CDR2 SNEGSKA (reference sequence). CDR3 length: 11 residues. This receptor was obtained from a man in his forties or fifties with acute or convalescent COVID-19. Sequenced material: peripheral blood. This rearrangement joins TRBV20-1 to TRBJ2-2; D is unclear. The CDR3 DNA is TGCAGTGCTGAGGTTACCGGGGAGCTGTTTTTT. It translates to CSAEVTGELFF.